A selection of T cell receptor beta chains follows, all from one sample in a study of T cells in localized non-small cell lung cancer. Here immunoSEQ multiplex PCR was the method, and the copy in TCRdb shows in-frame clones only, minus some. The data hold about 33,000 clones, with over 80% observed a single time. The sequences come from PBMCs, collected before any cancer treatment. These TCRs come from a man aged 35 to 69 with stage II lung adenocarcinoma. Both conserved end residues are part of each CDR3. The D gene is left open where the match is weak. The size of a clone is reported for some rows only, either as once, few or many, or as a class for expanded clones.

d_gene,abundance,j_gene,v_gene,CDR3nt,CDR3aa
TRBD2,.,TRBJ2-3,TRBV15,TGTGCCGCACAAGCGGGATACACAGATACGCAGTATTTT,CAAQAGYTDTQYF
TRBD1,.,TRBJ2-5,TRBV19,TGTGCCAGTAGTATAGGGACAGGGGGTGATCAAGAGACCCAGTACTTC,CASSIGTGGDQETQYF
TRBD2,.,TRBJ2-3,TRBV19,TGTGCCAGTATGACTAGCGGGGGCACAGATACGCAGTATTTT,CASMTSGGTDTQYF
.,.,TRBJ1-1,TRBV5-6,TGTGCCAGCAGCGGTCGGGGGAACACTGAAGCTTTCTTT,CASSGRGNTEAFF
.,.,TRBJ2-3,TRBV25-1,TGTGCCAGCAGTGAAGAAGGGGGTTTTACTAGCACAGATACGCAGTATTTT,CASSEEGGFTSTDTQYF
TRBD2,.,TRBJ2-2,TRBV7-9,TGTGCCAGCAGCCGGACTAGCGGTGGGACCGGGGAGCTGTTTTTT,CASSRTSGGTGELFF
TRBD2,.,TRBJ2-1,TRBV29-1,TGCAGCGTCACTACCGGACTAGCGGGAGCCTCCTACAATGAGCAGTTCTTC,CSVTTGLAGASYNEQFF
.,.,TRBJ2-7,TRBV7-2,TGTGCCAGCAGCCCGGAGGACGGGTCTTCTTCCTACGAGCAGTACTTC,CASSPEDGSSSYEQYF
.,.,TRBJ2-2,TRBV5-6,TGTGCCAGCAGTCTAACAGGGAACGCCGGGGAGCTGTTTTTT,CASSLTGNAGELFF
.,.,TRBJ2-3,TRBV4-2,TGTGCCAGCAGCCAGGTAGACAGCACAGATACGCAGTATTTT,CASSQVDSTDTQYF
TRBD1,.,TRBJ1-2,TRBV28,TGTGCCAGCAAGGGGGGGGACAGGGGTGATGGCTACACCTTC,CASKGGDRGDGYTF
.,.,TRBJ2-1,TRBV7-2,TGTGCCAGCAGCTTTTCGGCGGCCAGCTCCTACAATGAGCAGTTCTTC,CASSFSAASSYNEQFF
TRBD2,once,TRBJ2-5,TRBV7-6,TGTGCCAGCAGCAGGACTAGCGGGAGTGGAGAGACCCAGTACTTC,CASSRTSGSGETQYF
.,.,TRBJ1-2,TRBV2,TGTGCCAGCAGACAGTGGGGGGTAGATGGCTACACCTTC,CASRQWGVDGYTF
.,.,TRBJ2-7,TRBV10-3,TGTGCCATCAGGGGGGACTCGCCCTACGAGCAGTACTTC,CAIRGDSPYEQYF
TRBD1,.,TRBJ1-2,TRBV30,TGTGCCTGGAGTGCGGGACAGGGAGGAAATGGCTACACCTTC,CAWSAGQGGNGYTF
TRBD1,.,TRBJ2-1,TRBV6-4,TGTGCCAGCAGTGTCGACAGGGAGAGATACAATGAGCAGTTCTTC,CASSVDRERYNEQFF
.,few,TRBJ1-2,TRBV10-3,TGTGCCATCAGTGAGTCAAGTAACTATGGCTACACCTTC,CAISESSNYGYTF
.,.,TRBJ1-1,TRBV2,TGTGCCATTAAGGGCCGGACCTCGTACACTGAAGCTTTCTTT,CAIKGRTSYTEAFF
.,.,TRBJ1-2,TRBV27,TGTGCCAGCAGTTTATATGGGACACTGTTAGGGGGCTACACCTTC,CASSLYGTLLGGYTF
.,.,TRBJ2-7,TRBV9,TGTGCCAGCAGCGGCTACGGGACCTCCTACGAGCAGTACTTC,CASSGYGTSYEQYF
.,.,TRBJ2-1,TRBV27,TGTGCCAGCAGTCCCCACGGGGAACGATTGAGTAATGAGCAGTTCTTC,CASSPHGERLSNEQFF
.,.,TRBJ2-5,TRBV21-1,TGTGCCAGCAGCCCGGACAGGAACGCTCCTCAAGAGACCCAGTACTTC,CASSPDRNAPQETQYF
TRBD1,.,TRBJ2-3,TRBV19,TGTGCCAGTAGAAATCCCCGGGACAGGGTAACAGATACGCAGTATTTT,CASRNPRDRVTDTQYF
.,once,TRBJ2-3,TRBV4-1,TGCGCCAGCAGCCAAGCGGGAGCGGTAGATACGCAGTATTTT,CASSQAGAVDTQYF
TRBD1,once,TRBJ2-7,TRBV18,TGTGCCAGCTCTTTTGGACAGGGGTACGAGCAGTACTTC,CASSFGQGYEQYF
.,.,TRBJ1-3,TRBV27,TGTGCCAGCAGTTCCGCGGTCTCTGGAAACACCATATATTTT,CASSSAVSGNTIYF
.,.,TRBJ2-3,TRBV19,TGTGCCAGTAGTATCATGGGGGCAAGGGCAGATACGCAGTATTTT,CASSIMGARADTQYF
TRBD2,.,TRBJ2-3,TRBV13,TGTGCCAGCAGCTCATTCGGGGGGGCCGGCACAGATACGCAGTATTTT,CASSSFGGAGTDTQYF
.,.,TRBJ2-3,TRBV6-5,TGTGCCAGCAGCCCCGGGTGGGGTGCAGATACGCAGTATTTT,CASSPGWGADTQYF